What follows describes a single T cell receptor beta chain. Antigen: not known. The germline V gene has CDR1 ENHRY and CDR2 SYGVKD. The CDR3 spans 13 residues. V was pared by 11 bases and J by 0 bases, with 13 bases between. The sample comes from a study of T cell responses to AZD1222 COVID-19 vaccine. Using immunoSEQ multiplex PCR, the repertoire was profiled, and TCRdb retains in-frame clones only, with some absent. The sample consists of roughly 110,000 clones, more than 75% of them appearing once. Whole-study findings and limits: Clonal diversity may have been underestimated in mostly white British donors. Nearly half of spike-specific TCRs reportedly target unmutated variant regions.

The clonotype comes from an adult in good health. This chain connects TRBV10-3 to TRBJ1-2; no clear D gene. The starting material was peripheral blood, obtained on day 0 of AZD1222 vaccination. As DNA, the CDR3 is TGTGCCTCCCAAAGAATTTCTAACTATGGCTACACCTTC. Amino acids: CASQRISNYGYTF.